This T cell receptor beta chain was sequenced in a study of blood T cell repertoires in COVID-19. Study-wide background: T cells, B-cell-depleted T cells, or PBMCs supplied cDNA or gDNA.

V gave up 3 bases and J gave up 4 bases, with 28 bases separating them. Germline V lookup: CDR1 MGHRA, CDR2 YSYEKL. The CDR3 is 20 amino acids. Sequencing was performed with immunoSEQ multiplex PCR; in TCRdb, only in-frame clones are kept and a portion is missing. The table has approximately 200,000 clones, about 87% seen once. Two consecutive negative NP/OP PCR tests, clearance, or resolved symptoms defined Cohort 3 recovery. The chain uses TRBV4-1 and TRBJ2-1; possible D gene TRBD1, 6 bases. Sequenced input: PBMCs or T cells enriched from blood (not recorded which). The receptor's source is a man aged 25 to 45 who had recovered from COVID-19. The CDR3 nucleotides are TGCGCCAGCAGCCATGGTAAGGGCCGGACAGCGACCCTATCTTACAATGAGCAGTTCTTC. Its translation: CASSHGKGRTATLSYNEQFF.